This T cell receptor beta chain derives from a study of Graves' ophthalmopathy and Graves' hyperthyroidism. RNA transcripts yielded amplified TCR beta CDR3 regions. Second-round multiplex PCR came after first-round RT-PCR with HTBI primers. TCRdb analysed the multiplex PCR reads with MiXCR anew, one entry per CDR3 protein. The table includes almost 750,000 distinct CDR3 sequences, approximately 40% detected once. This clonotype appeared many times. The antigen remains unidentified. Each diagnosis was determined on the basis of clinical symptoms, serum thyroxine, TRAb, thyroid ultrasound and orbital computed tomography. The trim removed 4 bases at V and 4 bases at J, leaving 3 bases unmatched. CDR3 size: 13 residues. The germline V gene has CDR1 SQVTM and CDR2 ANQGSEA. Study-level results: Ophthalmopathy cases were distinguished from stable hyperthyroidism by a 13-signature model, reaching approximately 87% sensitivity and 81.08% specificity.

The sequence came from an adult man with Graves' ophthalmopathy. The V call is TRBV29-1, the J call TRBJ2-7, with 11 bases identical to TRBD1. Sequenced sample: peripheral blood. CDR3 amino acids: CSVGTGGAYEQYF. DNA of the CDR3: TGCAGCGTTGGGACAGGGGGCGCATACGAGCAGTACTTC.